This TCR beta chain was identified in a study of T cell changes during pregnancy in multiple sclerosis. Assay: immunoSEQ multiplex PCR; the TCRdb copy retains only in-frame clones and omits some. The repertoire consists of 40,000 to 45,000 clones, with approximately 92% occurring once and the leading ten covering under 1.5%. This CDR3 has 16 residues. The V gene end was trimmed by 2 bases and the J gene end by 2 bases; junction bases not matched to a gene: 6. Germline V gene data show CDR1 as SGHTA and CDR2 as FQGNSA. The chain joins TRBV7-2 to TRBJ2-1; 7 bases match TRBD2. Sample: peripheral blood. The TCR sequence derives from a female donor with multiple sclerosis, enrolled in a pregnancy study. CDR3 region: CASSLPGLTPYNEQFF. CDR3 coding DNA: TGTGCCAGCAGCTTACCGGGACTAACTCCCTACAATGAGCAGTTCTTC. Together with reference TRBV7-2 and TRBJ2-1, the CDR3 gives the full variable domain: GAGVSQSPSNKVTEKGKDVELRCDPISGHTALYWYRQSLGQGLEFLIYFQGNSAPDKSGLPSDRFSAERTGGSVSTLTIQRTQQEDSAVYLCASSLPGLTPYNEQFFGPGTRLTVL.